This section outlines one TCR beta chain sequence together with its context. It was with a sample-barcoded 5' primer and a J-beta primer mix that a second PCR of roughly 7 to 12 cycles was run. TCRdb called the 5' RACE reads again in MiXCR, with one record for every CDR3 protein. In the table there are about a million distinct CDR3 sequences, around two fifths of which are singletons. The data stem from a study of blood T cells in healthy people across ages. Per germline, CDR1 ENHRY and CDR2 SYGVKD. The CDR3 has 13 residues. V lost 8 bases and J lost 8, with 16 bases in between. This clonotype was obtained from a man aged 18 to 35 in good health. The chain uses TRBV10-3 and TRBJ2-1, with TRBD2 as a possible D gene (6 bases). The sequenced material came from blood. CDR3 protein: CAIGGIGSHEQFF. Written as DNA, the CDR3 is TGTGCCATCGGGGGGATTGGATCCCATGAGCAGTTCTTC.